The sequence of this TCR beta chain was determined in a study of T cell clones after liver transplantation. CDR1 is MNHEY, CDR2 SMNVEV, per germline (reference sequence). The CDR3 contains 15 residues. V was cut by 5 bases and J by 7 bases, with 20 bases left in between. Unstimulated PBMCs were sorted into CD3+CD4+ and CD3+CD8+ populations. Clones were sequenced by immunoSEQ multiplex PCR, and TCRdb holds only the in-frame ones, with some missing. The repertoire holds under 130,000 clones, around 84% seen once, with around 3% in the top ten. This TCR came from a human patient who received a liver transplant. These T cells may partly come from the graft donor. The V and J genes are TRBV27 and TRBJ1-1; maybe TRBD1 (6 bases). The sequences come from CD4+ T cells from blood, collected around 44 months after liver transplant. The CDR3 here is CASSQPSGDRLEAFF. The CDR3 DNA reads TGTGCCAGCAGTCAACCATCAGGGGACCGGCTTGAAGCTTTCTTT.